At least ten counts were recorded for the clone carrying this T cell receptor (beta chain). The antigen is undetermined. This sample is drawn from a study of T cell repertoires in cytomegalovirus infection. TCRdb re-analysed the reads in MiXCR, keeping a single row per CDR3 protein. The sample holds about 500,000 distinct CDR3 sequences, 25% to 35% seen once. The CDR3 length is 17 residues. CDR1 is SGHTA and CDR2 is FQGNSA in the germline V gene. Trimming cost V 0 bases and J 2 bases; bases outside gene matches: 3. The specimen was cultured PBMCs, collected from culture after CMV antigen stimulation. This TCR came from a human donor in good health (CMV status not recorded). Some clones in this sample may be carry-over from other donors' samples. This chain links TRBV7-2 with TRBJ2-5; 13 bases align to TRBD2. The CDR3, as DNA: TGTGCCAGCAGCTTAGCACTAGCGGGAGGGGAGCAAGAGACCCAGTACTTC. Translating gives CASSLALAGGEQETQYF.